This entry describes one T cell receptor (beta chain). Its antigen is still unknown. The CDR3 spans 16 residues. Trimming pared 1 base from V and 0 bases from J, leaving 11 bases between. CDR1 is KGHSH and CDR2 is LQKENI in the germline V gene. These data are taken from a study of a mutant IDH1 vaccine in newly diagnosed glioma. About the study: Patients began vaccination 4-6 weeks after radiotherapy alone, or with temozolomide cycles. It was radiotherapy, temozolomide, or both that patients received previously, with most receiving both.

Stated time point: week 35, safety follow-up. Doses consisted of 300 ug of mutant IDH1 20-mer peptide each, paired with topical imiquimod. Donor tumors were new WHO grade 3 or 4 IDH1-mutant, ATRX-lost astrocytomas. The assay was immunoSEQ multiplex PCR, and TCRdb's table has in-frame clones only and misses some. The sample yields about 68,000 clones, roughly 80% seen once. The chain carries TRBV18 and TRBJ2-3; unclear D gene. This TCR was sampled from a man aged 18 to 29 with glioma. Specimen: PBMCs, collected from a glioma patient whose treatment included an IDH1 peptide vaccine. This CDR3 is CASSPLAKQSTDTQYF. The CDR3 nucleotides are TGTGCCAGCTCACCACTGGCGAAACAAAGCACAGATACGCAGTATTTT.